This TCR beta chain was recorded in a study of cytomegalovirus exposure and HLA in healthy donors. Study-level findings and limits: In vitro testing confirmed three CMV-associated chains as specific for CMV antigens. A later analysis reportedly found fewer N-insertions in an Asian-associated ancestry cluster than the approximately 730-donor mean.

60 Vbeta and 13 Jbeta primers were used in PCR. Profiled with immunoSEQ multiplex PCR; TCRdb holds only in-frame clones, not every one. The table records some 150,000 clones, approximately 79% of them present only once. Points on this clone: What it binds is not known.

CDR3 length: 19 residues. The sequenced sample consisted of PBMCs. This sequence joins TRBV1 and TRBJ1-6; the table's D gene call, TRBD1, was not cross checked with the DNA. TRBV1 is a recognized pseudogene. This sequence was found in a male donor in good health and CMV-seronegative. CDR3 in DNA: TGCACCAGCAGCCTTCCAATGGGGGACACAAGCTCCTATAATTCACCCCTCCACTTT. Encoded protein: CTSSLPMGDTSSYNSPLHF.